The clone carrying this TCR beta chain was seen only a few times. Its antigen is unidentified. The method was immunoSEQ multiplex PCR; TCRdb's version includes in-frame clones alone and lacks a portion of them. Of roughly 30,000 clones in the sample, more than 70% were seen once. This CDR3 has 14 residues. Trimming left V 1 base short and J 6 bases short, with 9 bases between. Germline V gene lookup returns CDR1 MNHNS and CDR2 SASEGT. The data belong to a study of T cells in narcolepsy. About the study: Enrolled donors included narcolepsy type 1 or type 2 patients and healthy controls. Study-wide results and limits: Autoreactive clonotypes reportedly recurred in blood of same and different patients, not controls. Autoreactive HCRT-specific and TRIB2-specific clonotypes were marked in same-patient CSF-versus-blood CD4+ comparisons. Some memory CD4+ repertoires had no autoreactive clone sequences.

J is TRBJ2-2 and V is TRBV6-1; D unclear. The sequenced material came from CD45RA- memory CD4+ T cells from PBMCs. This clonotype was sampled from a human donor with narcolepsy. This CDR3 reads CASSEVLGPGELFF. For the CDR3, the DNA is TGTGCCAGCAGTGAAGTTTTAGGACCCGGGGAGCTGTTTTTT.